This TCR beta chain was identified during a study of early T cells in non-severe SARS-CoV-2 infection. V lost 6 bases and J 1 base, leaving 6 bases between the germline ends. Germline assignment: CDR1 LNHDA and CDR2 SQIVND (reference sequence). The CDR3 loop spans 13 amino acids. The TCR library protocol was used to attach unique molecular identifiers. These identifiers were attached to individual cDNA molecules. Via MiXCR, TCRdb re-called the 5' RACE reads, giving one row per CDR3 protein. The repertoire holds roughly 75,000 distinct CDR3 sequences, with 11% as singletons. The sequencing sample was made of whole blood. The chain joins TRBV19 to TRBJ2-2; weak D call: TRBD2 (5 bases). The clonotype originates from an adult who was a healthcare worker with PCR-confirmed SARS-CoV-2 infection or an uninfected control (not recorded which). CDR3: CASRRENTGELFF. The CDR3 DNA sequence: TGTGCCAGTAGGAGGGAGAACACCGGGGAGCTGTTTTTT.